This TCR beta chain was identified during a study of CD8 T cells in Susac syndrome. Roughly 0.45 to 1 ug RNA was reverse transcribed with random hexamers. Across 54 Vbeta and 13 Jbeta, immunoSEQ multiplex PCR amplified TCR beta CDR3. MiXCR was run by TCRdb on the immunoSEQ multiplex PCR reads, yielding one entry per CDR3 protein. Seen here are 95,000 to 150,000 distinct CDR3 sequences, nearly 96% observed once, and the top ten hold more than 0.12%. CD8+ and CD4+ T cells taken from blood had their TCR beta sequenced. The TEMRA cells underwent FACS enrichment, while the CD8+ and CD4+ T cells underwent negative isolation. Deletions cut 6 bases from V and 7 bases from J, with 17 bases between. CDR1 and CDR2 from the germline V gene are SGHRS and YFSETQ. This CDR3 has 14 residues.

This clonotype was sampled from a human donor with Susac syndrome. The sequenced sample was CD4+ T cells from PBMCs. This chain links TRBV5-1 with TRBJ2-1; D is uncertain. For the CDR3, the DNA is TGCGCCAGCACCTCGTCGAGCGCAATGAATGAGCAGTTCTTC. Translating gives CASTSSSAMNEQFF.